This T cell receptor (beta chain) was sequenced during a study of blood T cell repertoires in COVID-19. Study context: COVID-19 samples, acute and convalescent, were from the United States, Italy and Spain. From T cells, B-cell-depleted T cells, or PBMCs came the material, which was cDNA or gDNA.

Authors' processing steps: Cell counts per sample came from amplifying reference gene primers. Method: immunoSEQ multiplex PCR; TCRdb's copy keeps in-frame clones and lacks some. The DNA gave D and trimming, while V, J and clone size come from that table. The sample yields about 150,000 clones, about four fifths seen once. The CDR3 is 17 amino acids. Germline V gives CDR1 LGHDT, CDR2 YNNKEL (reference sequence). With V trimmed by 1 base and J by 5 bases, 8 bases remained unmatched. The chain recombines TRBV3-1 (or the pseudogene TRBV3-2) with TRBJ2-1; 10 nucleotides match TRBD2. The sample was peripheral blood. The receptor was isolated from a woman aged 55-69 years with acute or convalescent COVID-19. This CDR3 reads CASSQGFSSGGNNEQFF. CDR3 DNA sequence: TGTGCCAGCAGCCAAGGATTCTCTAGCGGGGGCAACAATGAGCAGTTCTTC.